This T cell receptor (beta chain) was documented in a study of cytomegalovirus exposure and HLA in healthy donors. The overall study: Early release data held 85 million or so unique TCRs from HLA-typed donors. Study observations and caveats: Researchers counted approximately 160 TCR beta chains as cytomegalovirus-associated. It was taken for granted in presence/absence analyses that sequencing depth across donors was roughly uniform. Analyzed later, most CMV-associated TCR beta chains appeared HLA-restricted.

PCR was performed using 60 Vbeta and 13 Jbeta primers. Sequencing used immunoSEQ multiplex PCR; TCRdb keeps in-frame clones, though not all of them. The table lists roughly 190,000 clones, around 83% of them singletons. Comments on this clone: Antigen: not known.

Trimming stripped 10 bases from V and 0 bases from J, with 10 bases between. This CDR3 is built from 12 residues. CDR1 MDHEN and CDR2 SYDVKM come from the germline V gene. The TCR comes from a woman between 18 and 29 years old in good health and CMV-seronegative. The specimen was PBMCs. The V call is TRBV28, the J call TRBJ2-7, with D hard to call. The CDR3 DNA follows: TGTGCCACGCGGTCCAGCTCCTACGAGCAGTACTTC. This gives the protein CATRSSSYEQYF.